This T cell receptor beta chain stems from a study of control samples from healthy donors and cancer patients (TCRdb year 2020). Libraries came from the immunoSEQ multiplex PCR assay. TCRdb's version of the immuneACCESS table is confined to in-frame rearrangements and falls short of the full clone set. An unresolved V gene accounts for under half of the shortfall where checked; the remainder is of unknown origin. Counted in this sample were about 61,000 clones; around 91% of them appeared once. In total, the top ten clones hold nearly 6% of the sample. Relative to germline, V is missing 0 bases and J is missing 15 bases, with 5 bases of the junction outside any gene match. The CDR3 covers 12 residues, taking in both the cysteine and the phenylalanine. Solely the CDR3 DNA is kept, with 36 bases framed from the first base. The germline V gene (reference sequence) yields LGHDT for CDR1 and YNNKEL for CDR2.

Concerning this clone: The antigen it recognizes is unknown. There are no base qualities to consult, and no much larger clone falls within one base.

The TCR was taken from a man between 60 and 70 years old with colorectal cancer. The sample was PBMCs. This sequence uses TRBV3-1 (or the pseudogene TRBV3-2) and TRBJ2-4, and TRBD2 aligns with 7 junction nucleotides. The encoded CDR3 is CASSQEGLMTYF. The DNA is as follows: TGTGCCAGCAGCCAAGAGGGACTAATGACGTACTTC.